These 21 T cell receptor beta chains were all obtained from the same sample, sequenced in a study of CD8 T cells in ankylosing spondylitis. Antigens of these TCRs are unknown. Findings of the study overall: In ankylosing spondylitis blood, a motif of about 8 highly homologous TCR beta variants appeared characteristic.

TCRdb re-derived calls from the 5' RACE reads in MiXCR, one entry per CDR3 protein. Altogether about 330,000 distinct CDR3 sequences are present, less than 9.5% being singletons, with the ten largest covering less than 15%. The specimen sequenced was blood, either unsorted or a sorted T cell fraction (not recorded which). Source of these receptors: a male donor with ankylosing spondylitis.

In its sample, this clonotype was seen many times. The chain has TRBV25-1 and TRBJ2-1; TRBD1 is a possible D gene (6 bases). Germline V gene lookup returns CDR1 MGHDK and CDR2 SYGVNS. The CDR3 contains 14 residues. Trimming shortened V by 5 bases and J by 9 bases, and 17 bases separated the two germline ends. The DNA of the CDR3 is TGTGCCAGCAGTATCCACAGGGAATTAGGTGAGCAGTTCTTC. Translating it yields CASSIHRELGEQFF.

CDR3 in DNA: TGTGCCAGCAGTGTTCCTCCGAACACCGGGGAGCTGTTTTTT. Translation: CASSVPPNTGELFF. J is TRBJ2-2 and V is TRBV28; D not resolved. V was clipped by 5 bases and J by 0 bases, with 7 bases between them. Germline V lookup: CDR1 MDHEN, CDR2 SYDVKM. The CDR3 loop spans 14 amino acids.

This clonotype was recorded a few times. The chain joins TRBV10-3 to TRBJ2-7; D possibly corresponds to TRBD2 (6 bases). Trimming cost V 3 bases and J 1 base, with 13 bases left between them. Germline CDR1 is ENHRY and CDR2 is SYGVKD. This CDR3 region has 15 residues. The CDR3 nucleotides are TGTGCCATCAGTGAAGCTGCAAGCGGGTCCTACGAGCAGTACTTC. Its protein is CAISEAASGSYEQYF.

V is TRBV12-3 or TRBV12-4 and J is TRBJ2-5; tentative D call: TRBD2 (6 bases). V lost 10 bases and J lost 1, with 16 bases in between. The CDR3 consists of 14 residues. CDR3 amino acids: CATTTAGFQETQYF. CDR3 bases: TGTGCCACCACAACCGCGGGATTCCAAGAGACCCAGTACTTC.

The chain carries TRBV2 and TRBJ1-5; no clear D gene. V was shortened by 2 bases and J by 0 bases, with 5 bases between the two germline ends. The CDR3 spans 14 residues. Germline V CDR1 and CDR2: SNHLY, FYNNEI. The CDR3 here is CASSEWDSNQPQHF. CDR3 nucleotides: TGTGCCAGCAGTGAATGGGATAGCAATCAGCCCCAGCATTTT.

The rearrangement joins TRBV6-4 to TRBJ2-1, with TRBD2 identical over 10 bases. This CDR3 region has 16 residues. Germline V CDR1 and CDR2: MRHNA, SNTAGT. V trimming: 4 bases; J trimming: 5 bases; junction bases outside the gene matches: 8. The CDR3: CASSGKAGGPNNEQFF. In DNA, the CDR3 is TGTGCCAGCAGTGGTAAAGCGGGAGGGCCCAACAATGAGCAGTTCTTC.

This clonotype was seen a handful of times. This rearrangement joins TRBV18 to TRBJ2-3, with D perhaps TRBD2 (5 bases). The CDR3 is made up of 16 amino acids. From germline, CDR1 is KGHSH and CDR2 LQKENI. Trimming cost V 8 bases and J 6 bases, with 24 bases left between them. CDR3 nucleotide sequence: TGTGCCAGCCAACGGACCGGGCCGCACATAGCGGATACGCAGTATTTT. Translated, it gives CASQRTGPHIADTQYF.

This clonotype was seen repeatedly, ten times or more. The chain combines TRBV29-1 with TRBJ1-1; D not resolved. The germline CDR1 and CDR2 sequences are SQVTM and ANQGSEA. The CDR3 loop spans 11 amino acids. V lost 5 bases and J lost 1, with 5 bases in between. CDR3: CSVPWNTEAFF. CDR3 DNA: TGCAGCGTTCCCTGGAACACTGAAGCTTTCTTT.

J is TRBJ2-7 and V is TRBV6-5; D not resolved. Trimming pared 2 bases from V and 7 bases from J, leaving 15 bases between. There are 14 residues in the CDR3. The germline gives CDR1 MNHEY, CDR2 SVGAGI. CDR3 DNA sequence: TGTGCCAGCAGTTACGTGGCGGCCGAAGGTGAGCAGTACTTC. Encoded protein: CASSYVAAEGEQYF.

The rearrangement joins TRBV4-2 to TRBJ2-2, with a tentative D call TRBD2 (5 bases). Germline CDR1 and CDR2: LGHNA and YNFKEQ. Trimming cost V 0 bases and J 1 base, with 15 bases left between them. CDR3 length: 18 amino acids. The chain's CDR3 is CASSQEGWLAENTGELFF. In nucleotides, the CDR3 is TGTGCCAGCAGCCAAGAAGGTTGGCTAGCAGAGAACACCGGGGAGCTGTTTTTT.

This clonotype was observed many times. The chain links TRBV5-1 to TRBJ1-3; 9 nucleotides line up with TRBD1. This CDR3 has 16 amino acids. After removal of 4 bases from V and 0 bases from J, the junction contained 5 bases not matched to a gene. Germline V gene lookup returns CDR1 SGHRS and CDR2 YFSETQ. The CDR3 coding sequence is TGCGCCAGCAGCCCTTCGACAGGGGGCTCTGGAAACACCATATATTTT. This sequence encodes CASSPSTGGSGNTIYF.

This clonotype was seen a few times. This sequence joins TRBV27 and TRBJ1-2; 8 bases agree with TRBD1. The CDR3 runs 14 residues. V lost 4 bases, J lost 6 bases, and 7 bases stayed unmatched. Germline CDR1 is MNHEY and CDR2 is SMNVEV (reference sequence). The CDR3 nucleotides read TGTGCCAGCAGTTCACCGACAGGGGTTGATGGCTACACCTTC. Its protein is CASSSPTGVDGYTF.

The CDR3 DNA sequence: TGTGCCAGCAGTTTATTGGGGTGGGACACTGAAGCTTTCTTT. Translating it yields CASSLLGWDTEAFF. The J gene is TRBJ1-1, the V gene TRBV12-3 or TRBV12-4; the D is unclear. The CDR3 contains 14 residues. With 2 bases removed from V and 3 bases from J, the gap between germline ends came to 10 bases.

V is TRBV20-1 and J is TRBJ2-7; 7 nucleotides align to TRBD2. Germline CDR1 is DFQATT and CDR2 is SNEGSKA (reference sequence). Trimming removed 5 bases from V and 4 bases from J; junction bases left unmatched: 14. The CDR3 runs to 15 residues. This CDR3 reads CSAPPPSGEVYEQYF. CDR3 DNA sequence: TGCAGTGCTCCCCCTCCTAGCGGAGAGGTGTACGAGCAGTACTTC.

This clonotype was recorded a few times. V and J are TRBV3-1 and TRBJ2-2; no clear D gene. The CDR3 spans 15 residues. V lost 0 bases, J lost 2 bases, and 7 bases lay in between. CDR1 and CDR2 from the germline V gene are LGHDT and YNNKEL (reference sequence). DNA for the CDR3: TGTGCCAGCAGCCAAGATTCACTCAACACCGGGGAGCTGTTTTTT. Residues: CASSQDSLNTGELFF. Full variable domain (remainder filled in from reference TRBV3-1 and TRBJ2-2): DTAVSQTPKYLVTQMGNDKSIKCEQNLGHDTMYWYKQDSKKFLKIMFSYNNKELIINETVPNRFSPKSPDKAHLNLHINSLELGDSAVYFCASSQDSLNTGELFFGEGSRLTVL.

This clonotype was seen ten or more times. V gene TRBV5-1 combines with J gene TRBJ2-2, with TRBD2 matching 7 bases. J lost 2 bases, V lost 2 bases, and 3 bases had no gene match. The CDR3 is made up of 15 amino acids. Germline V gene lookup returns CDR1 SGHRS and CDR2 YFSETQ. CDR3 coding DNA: TGCGCCAGCAGCTTTTCGGGAGGAAACACCGGGGAGCTGTTTTTT. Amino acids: CASSFSGGNTGELFF.

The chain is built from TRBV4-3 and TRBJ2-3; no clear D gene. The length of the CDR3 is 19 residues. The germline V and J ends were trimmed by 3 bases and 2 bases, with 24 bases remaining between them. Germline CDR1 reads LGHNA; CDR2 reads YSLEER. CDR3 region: CASSQDQHGPPENTDTQYF. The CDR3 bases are TGCGCCAGCAGCCAGGACCAACATGGGCCGCCCGAGAACACAGATACGCAGTATTTT.

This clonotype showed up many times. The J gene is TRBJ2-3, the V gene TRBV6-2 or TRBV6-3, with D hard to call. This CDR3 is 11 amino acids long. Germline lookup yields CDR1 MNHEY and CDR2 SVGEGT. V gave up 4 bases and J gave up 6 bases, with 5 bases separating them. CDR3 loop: CASSSFDTQYF. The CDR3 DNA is TGTGCCAGCAGTTCCTTCGATACGCAGTATTTT.

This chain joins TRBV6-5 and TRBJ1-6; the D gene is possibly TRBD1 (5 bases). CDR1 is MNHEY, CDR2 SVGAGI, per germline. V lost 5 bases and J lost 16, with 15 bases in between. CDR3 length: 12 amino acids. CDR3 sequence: CASSHQGRALHF. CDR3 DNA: TGTGCCAGCAGTCACCAGGGCAGGGCGCTCCACTTT.

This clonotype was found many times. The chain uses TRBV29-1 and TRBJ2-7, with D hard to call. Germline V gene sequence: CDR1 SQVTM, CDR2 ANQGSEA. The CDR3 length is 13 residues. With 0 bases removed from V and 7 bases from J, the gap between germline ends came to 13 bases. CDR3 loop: CSVEDRDPSEQYF. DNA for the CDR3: TGCAGCGTTGAAGATCGAGACCCTTCGGAGCAGTACTTC.

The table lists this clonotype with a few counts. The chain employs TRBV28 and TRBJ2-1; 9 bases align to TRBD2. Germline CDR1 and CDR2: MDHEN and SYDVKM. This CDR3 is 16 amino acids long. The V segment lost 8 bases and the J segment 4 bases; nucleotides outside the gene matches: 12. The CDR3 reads CASVTGGRAAYNEQFF. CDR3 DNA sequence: TGTGCCAGCGTCACTGGCGGGAGGGCTGCGTACAATGAGCAGTTCTTC.